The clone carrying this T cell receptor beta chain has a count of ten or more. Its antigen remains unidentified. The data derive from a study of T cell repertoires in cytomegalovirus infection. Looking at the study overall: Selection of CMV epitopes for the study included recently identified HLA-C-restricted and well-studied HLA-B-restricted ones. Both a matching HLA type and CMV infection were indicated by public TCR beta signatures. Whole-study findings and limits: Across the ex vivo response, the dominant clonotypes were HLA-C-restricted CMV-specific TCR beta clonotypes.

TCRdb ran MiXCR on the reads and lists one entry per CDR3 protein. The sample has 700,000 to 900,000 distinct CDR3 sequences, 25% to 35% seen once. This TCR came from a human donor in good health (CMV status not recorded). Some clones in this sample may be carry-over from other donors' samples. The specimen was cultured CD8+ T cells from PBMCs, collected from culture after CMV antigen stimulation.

The CDR3 here is CASSARTMWDSEAFF. DNA of the CDR3: TGTGCCAGCAGCGCCCGGACAATGTGGGATAGTGAAGCTTTCTTT. The rearrangement links TRBV7-6 to TRBJ1-1; D is possibly TRBD1 (5 bases). V was shortened by 5 bases and J by 7 bases, with 20 bases between the two germline ends. CDR3 size: 15 residues. In germline, CDR1 is SGHVS, CDR2 FNYEAQ.